A selection of T cell receptor beta chains follows, all from one sample in a study of blood T cell repertoires in COVID-19. TCRdb keeps only in-frame clones here, not all; method: immunoSEQ multiplex PCR. The table lists fewer than 110,000 clones, around 90% of them singletons. The sequenced sample was peripheral blood. Every receptor here comes from a man aged 50 or older with acute or convalescent COVID-19. The CDR3 runs from the conserved cysteine through the conserved F or W. The D gene is left open where the match is weak. Clone size is given for some rows only: seen once, a few or many times, or a class if the clone is expanded.

>TRBJ2-7|TRBD2|TRBV5-1|-
CASSRSTSGGLMNEQYF
TGCGCCAGCAGCCGTTCGACTAGCGGGGGTCTAATGAACGAGCAGTACTTC
>TRBJ1-1|TRBD1|TRBV5-1|-
CASSDQGQGEAFF
TGCGCCAGCAGCGACCAAGGACAGGGTGAAGCTTTCTTT
>TRBJ2-7|-|TRBV4-2|-
CASSQERTVTGAASYEQYF
TGTGCCAGCAGCCAAGAAAGAACAGTTACTGGGGCAGCCTCCTACGAGCAGTACTTC
>TRBJ1-1|-|TRBV11-3|-
CASSLDQNTEAFF
TGTGCCAGCAGCTTAGATCAGAACACTGAAGCTTTCTTT
>TRBJ1-6|-|TRBV10-3|-
CAISESGQNNSPLHF
TGTGCCATCAGTGAGTCGGGGCAGAATAATTCACCCCTCCACTTT
>TRBJ1-6|-|TRBV5-5|-
CASSSGQSFNSPLHF
TGTGCCAGCAGCTCTGGACAGAGCTTTAATTCACCCCTCCACTTT
>TRBJ1-3|TRBD1|TRBV10-2|-
CASAQGQLTANTIYF
TGCGCCAGCGCCCAGGGACAGTTGACGGCAAACACCATATATTTT
>TRBJ1-6|-|TRBV5-1|-
CASSLGEGYSPLHF
TGCGCCAGCAGCTTGGGCGAGGGTTACTCACCCCTCCACTTT
>TRBJ1-1|TRBD1|TRBV5-1|-
CASSPGQGDTEAFF
TGCGCCAGCAGCCCGGGACAGGGCGACACTGAAGCTTTCTTT
>TRBJ2-7|-|TRBV21-1|-
CASSKVWTSGGYTGEQYF
TGTGCCAGCAGCAAAGTGTGGACTAGCGGGGGCTACACCGGGGAGCAGTACTTC
>TRBJ1-6|-|TRBV13|-
CASSLTTGNSPLHF
TGTGCCAGCAGCTTGACCACGGGTAATTCACCCCTCCACTTT
>TRBJ1-2|-|TRBV15|-
CATSREPGYGYTF
TGTGCCACCAGCAGAGAACCAGGGTATGGCTACACCTTC
>TRBJ2-5|-|TRBV4-3|-
CASSQEARPYQETQYF
TGCGCCAGCAGCCAAGAAGCGCGGCCCTACCAAGAGACCCAGTACTTC
>TRBJ1-4|TRBD1|TRBV15|-
CATRRTGEINEKLFF
TGTGCCACCAGGCGCACAGGGGAGATTAATGAAAAACTGTTTTTT
>TRBJ1-2|TRBD1|TRBV13|-
CASSLGRGHSYTF
TGTGCCAGCAGCTTAGGCAGGGGGCATAGCTACACCTTC
>TRBJ1-2|-|TRBV4-2|-
CASSQAPGEGNNYGYTF
TGTGCCAGCAGCCAAGCCCCCGGGGAGGGTAACAACTATGGCTACACCTTC
>TRBJ2-7|-|TRBV28|-
CASRRGGVTGYEQYF
TGTGCCAGCAGACGCGGAGGGGTTACAGGCTACGAGCAGTACTTC
>TRBJ2-5|TRBD1|TRBV4-1|-
CASSQDWRGGQGERKTQYF
TGCGCCAGCAGCCAAGATTGGAGGGGTGGACAGGGGGAAAGAAAGACCCAGTACTTC
>TRBJ2-1|-|TRBV4-2|-
CASSQDPPSGPNNEQFF
TGTGCCAGCAGCCAAGATCCCCCCAGCGGCCCTAACAATGAGCAGTTCTTC
>TRBJ2-2|-|TRBV3-1/TRBV3-2|-
CASSLTEELFF
TGTGCCAGCAGCCTCACTGAGGAGCTGTTTTTT
>TRBJ2-1|TRBD2|TRBV29-1|-
CSVSSGGYNEQFF
TGCAGCGTCTCTAGCGGGGGGTACAATGAGCAGTTCTTC
>TRBJ2-1|-|TRBV7-2|-
CASSSPPITSSYNEQFF
TGTGCCAGCAGCTCTCCTCCCATCACGAGCTCCTACAATGAGCAGTTCTTC
>TRBJ1-1|-|TRBV5-6|-
CASSLQGWTEAFF
TGTGCCAGCAGCTTGCAGGGGTGGACTGAAGCTTTCTTT
>TRBJ2-1|-|TRBV3-1/TRBV3-2|few
CASSRGGEQFF
TGTGCCAGCAGCCGGGGCGGTGAGCAGTTCTTC
>TRBJ2-1|-|TRBV5-1|-
CASSKGGYNEQFF
TGCGCCAGCAGTAAGGGGGGGTACAATGAGCAGTTCTTC
>TRBJ2-6|-|TRBV19|-
CASSIESSGANVLTF
TGTGCCAGTAGTATAGAGAGCTCTGGGGCCAACGTCCTGACTTTC
>TRBJ2-7|TRBD1|TRBV7-9|few
CASSTPPGQGYEQYF
TGTGCCAGCAGCACGCCCCCGGGACAGGGGTACGAGCAGTACTTC
>TRBJ1-5|TRBD1|TRBV27|-
CASSLGQGNQPQHF
TGTGCCAGCAGTTTGGGACAGGGTAATCAGCCCCAGCATTTT
>TRBJ2-1|-|TRBV12-3/TRBV12-4|-
CASSISYNEQFF
TGTGCCAGCAGTATTTCTTACAATGAGCAGTTCTTC
>TRBJ1-1|-|TRBV12-3/TRBV12-4|-
CASSLRQSTEAFF
TGTGCCAGCAGTTTAAGACAGAGCACTGAAGCTTTCTTT
>TRBJ1-5|-|TRBV28|-
CASSIRAGQPQHF
TGTGCCAGCAGTATCAGGGCAGGCCAGCCCCAGCATTTT
>TRBJ2-2|-|TRBV2|-
CASVKTALTANTGELFF
TGTGCCAGCGTTAAAACCGCACTTACTGCGAACACCGGGGAGCTGTTTTTT
>TRBJ1-2|TRBD1|TRBV19|-
CASSTRTGGNYGYTF
TGTGCCAGTAGTACTCGGACAGGGGGGAACTATGGCTACACCTTC
>TRBJ1-3|TRBD1|TRBV28|-
CASSLLRGLGNTIYF
TGTGCCAGCAGCTTACTGAGGGGGCTTGGAAACACCATATATTTT
>TRBJ1-5|-|TRBV6-5|-
CASSYGHNDQPQHF
TGTGCCAGCAGTTACGGACATAACGATCAGCCCCAGCATTTT
>TRBJ1-2|-|TRBV5-8|-
CASSLLGGAGGYTF
TGTGCCAGCAGCTTGTTGGGCGGGGCCGGTGGCTACACCTTC
>TRBJ1-2|-|TRBV30|-
CAWSVSIDYGYTF
TGTGCCTGGAGTGTATCCATAGACTATGGCTACACCTTC
>TRBJ1-5|TRBD1|TRBV4-1|-
CASSQGQGSNQPQHF
TGCGCCAGCAGCCAAGGACAGGGAAGCAATCAGCCCCAGCATTTT
>TRBJ1-1|TRBD1|TRBV10-1|-
CASPIHRGGFEAFF
TGCGCCAGCCCGATACACAGGGGTGGTTTCGAAGCTTTCTTT
>TRBJ1-5|TRBD1|TRBV19|-
CASSIQGESQPQHF
TGTGCCAGTAGTATTCAGGGGGAATCTCAGCCCCAGCATTTT
>TRBJ2-5|-|TRBV9|-
CASSVEFSPRETQYF
TGTGCCAGCAGCGTAGAATTTAGCCCCCGGGAGACCCAGTACTTC
>TRBJ1-1|-|TRBV18|-
CASSLNGQGWAEAFF
TGTGCCAGCTCTCTCAATGGGCAGGGTTGGGCTGAAGCTTTCTTT
>TRBJ2-5|TRBD1|TRBV5-1|-
CASSLGTGETQYF
TGCGCCAGCAGCTTGGGGACAGGGGAGACCCAGTACTTC
>TRBJ1-2|-|TRBV6-5|-
CASSYSRVFYGYTF
TGTGCCAGCAGTTACTCGAGAGTCTTCTATGGCTACACCTTC
>TRBJ1-1|-|TRBV6-2/TRBV6-3|-
CASSYSIVGQNTEAFF
TGTGCCAGCAGTTACTCGATAGTGGGACAAAACACTGAAGCTTTCTTT
>TRBJ1-6|TRBD1|TRBV2|-
CASSESGGISPLHF
TGTGCCAGCAGTGAATCAGGGGGCATTTCACCCCTCCACTTT
>TRBJ2-5|-|TRBV5-6|-
CASSLSGMGFGETQYF
TGTGCCAGCAGCTTGTCCGGGATGGGGTTTGGGGAGACCCAGTACTTC
>TRBJ1-1|-|TRBV28|few
CASSSAHRLGNTEAFF
TGTGCCAGCAGTTCCGCCCACAGGTTAGGGAACACTGAAGCTTTCTTT
>TRBJ1-1|-|TRBV15|-
CATSRDSGKNTEAFF
TGTGCCACCAGCAGAGACTCAGGCAAGAACACTGAAGCTTTCTTT
>TRBJ1-6|TRBD1|TRBV6-5|-
CASSSAGTAGSPLHF
TGTGCCAGCAGTTCTGCCGGGACAGCCGGTTCACCCCTCCACTTT
>TRBJ2-7|-|TRBV6-5|-
CASYDRRYEQYF
TGTGCCAGCTACGACAGGCGTTACGAGCAGTACTTC